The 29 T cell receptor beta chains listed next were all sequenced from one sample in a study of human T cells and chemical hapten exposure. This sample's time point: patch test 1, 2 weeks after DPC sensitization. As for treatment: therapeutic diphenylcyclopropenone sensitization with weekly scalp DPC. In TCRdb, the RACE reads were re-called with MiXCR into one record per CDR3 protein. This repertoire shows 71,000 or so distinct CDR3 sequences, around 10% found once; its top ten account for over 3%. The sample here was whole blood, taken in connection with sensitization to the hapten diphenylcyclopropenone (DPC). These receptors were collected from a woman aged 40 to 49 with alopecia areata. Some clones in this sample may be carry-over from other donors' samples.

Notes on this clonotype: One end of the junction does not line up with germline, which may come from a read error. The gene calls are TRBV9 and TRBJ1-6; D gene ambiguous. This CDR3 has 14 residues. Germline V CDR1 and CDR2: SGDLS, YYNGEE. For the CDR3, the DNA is TGTGCCAGCAGCGTGGAGGATTATAATTCAGCCCTCCACTTT. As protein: CASSVEDYNSALHF.

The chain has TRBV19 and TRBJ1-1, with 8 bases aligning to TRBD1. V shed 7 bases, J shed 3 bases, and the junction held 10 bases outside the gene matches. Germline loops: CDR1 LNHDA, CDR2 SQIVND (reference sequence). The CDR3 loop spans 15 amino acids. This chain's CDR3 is CASMTGDKGHTEAFF. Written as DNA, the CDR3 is TGTGCCAGTATGACAGGGGACAAAGGGCACACTGAAGCTTTCTTT.

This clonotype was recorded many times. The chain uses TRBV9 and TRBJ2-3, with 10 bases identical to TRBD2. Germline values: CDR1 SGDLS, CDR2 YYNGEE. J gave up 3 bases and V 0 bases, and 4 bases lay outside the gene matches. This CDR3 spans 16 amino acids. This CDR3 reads CASSVGTSGATDTQYF. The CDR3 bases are TGTGCCAGCAGCGTAGGAACTAGCGGGGCGACAGATACGCAGTATTTT.

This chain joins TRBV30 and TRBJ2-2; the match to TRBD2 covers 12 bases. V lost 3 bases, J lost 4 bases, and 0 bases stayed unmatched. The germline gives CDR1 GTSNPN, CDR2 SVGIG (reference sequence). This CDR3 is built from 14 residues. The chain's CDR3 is CAWRLAGGTGELFF. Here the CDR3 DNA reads TGTGCCTGGAGACTAGCGGGGGGCACCGGGGAGCTGTTTTTT.

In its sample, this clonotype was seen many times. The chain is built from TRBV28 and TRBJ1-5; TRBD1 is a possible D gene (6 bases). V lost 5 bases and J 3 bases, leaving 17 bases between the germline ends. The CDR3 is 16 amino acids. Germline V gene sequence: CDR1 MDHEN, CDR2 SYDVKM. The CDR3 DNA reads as TGTGCCAGCAGTCCCCGGAGGGGGAAGCCCAATCAGCCCCAGCATTTT. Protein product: CASSPRRGKPNQPQHF. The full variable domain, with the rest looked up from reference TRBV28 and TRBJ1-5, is DVKVTQSSRYLVKRTGEKVFLECVQDMDHENMFWYRQDPGLGLRLIYFSYDVKMKEKGDIPEGYSVSREKKERFSLILESASTNQTSMYLCASSPRRGKPNQPQHFGDGTRLSIL.

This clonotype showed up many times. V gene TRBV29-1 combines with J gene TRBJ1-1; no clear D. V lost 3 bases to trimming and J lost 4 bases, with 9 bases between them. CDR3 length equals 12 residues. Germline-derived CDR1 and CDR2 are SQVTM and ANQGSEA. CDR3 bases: TGCAGCGTTGACCGTATCGGCACTGAAGCTTTCTTT. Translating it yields CSVDRIGTEAFF. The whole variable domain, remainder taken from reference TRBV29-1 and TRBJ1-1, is SAVISQKPSRDICQRGTSLTIQCQVDSQVTMMFWYRQQPGQSLTLIATANQGSEATYESGFVIDKFPISRPNLTFSTLTVSNMSPEDSSIYLCSVDRIGTEAFFGQGTRLTVV.

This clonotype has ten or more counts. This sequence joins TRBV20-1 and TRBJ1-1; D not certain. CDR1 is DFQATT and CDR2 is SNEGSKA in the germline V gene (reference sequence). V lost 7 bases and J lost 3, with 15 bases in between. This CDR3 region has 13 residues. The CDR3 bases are TGCAGTGTCAGCCCAGGCGACCACACTGAAGCTTTCTTT. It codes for CSVSPGDHTEAFF.

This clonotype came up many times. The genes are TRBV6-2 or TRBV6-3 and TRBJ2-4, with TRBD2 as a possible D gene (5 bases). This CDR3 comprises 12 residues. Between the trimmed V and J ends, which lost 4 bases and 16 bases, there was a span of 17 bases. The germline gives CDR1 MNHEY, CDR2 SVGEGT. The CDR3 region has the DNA TGTGCCAGCAGTTCCGGACTTCTCACCCCCTACTTC. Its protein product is CASSSGLLTPYF.

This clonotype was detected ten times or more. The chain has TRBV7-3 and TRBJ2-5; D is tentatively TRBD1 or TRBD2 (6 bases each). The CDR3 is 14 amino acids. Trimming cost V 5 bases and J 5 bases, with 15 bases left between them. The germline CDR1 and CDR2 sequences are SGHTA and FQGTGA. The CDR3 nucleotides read TGTGCCAGCAGCCGATCCGGGGGCGCTGAGACCCAGTACTTC. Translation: CASSRSGGAETQYF.

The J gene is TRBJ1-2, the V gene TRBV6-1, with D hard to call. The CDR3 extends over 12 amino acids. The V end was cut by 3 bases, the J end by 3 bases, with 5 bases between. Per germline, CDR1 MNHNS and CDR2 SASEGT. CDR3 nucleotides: TGTGCCAGCAGTGAGGCAGACTATGGCTACACCTTC. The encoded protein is CASSEADYGYTF.

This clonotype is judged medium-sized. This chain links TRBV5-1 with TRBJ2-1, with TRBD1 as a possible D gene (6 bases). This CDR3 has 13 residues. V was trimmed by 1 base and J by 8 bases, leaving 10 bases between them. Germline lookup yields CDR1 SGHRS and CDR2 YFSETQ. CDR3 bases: TGCGCCAGCAGCTTGAGCAGGGGCGATGAGCAGTTCTTC. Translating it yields CASSLSRGDEQFF.

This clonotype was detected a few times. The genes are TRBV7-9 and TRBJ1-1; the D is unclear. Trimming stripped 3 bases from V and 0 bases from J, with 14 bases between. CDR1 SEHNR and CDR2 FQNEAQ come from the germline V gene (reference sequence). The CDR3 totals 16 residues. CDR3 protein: CASSFTSSDLNTEAFF. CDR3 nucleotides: TGTGCCAGCAGCTTCACATCTTCGGACCTGAACACTGAAGCTTTCTTT.

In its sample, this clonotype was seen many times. The CDR3 reads CASRLEGGTSYEQYF. The DNA of the CDR3 is TGTGCCAGCAGACTAGAAGGGGGGACGAGTTACGAGCAGTACTTC. The J gene is TRBJ2-7, the V gene TRBV2; the D call may be TRBD1 or TRBD2 (6 bases each). Between the trimmed V and J ends, which lost 6 bases and 4 bases, there was a span of 19 bases. The CDR3 length is 15 residues. Germline V gene sequence: CDR1 SNHLY, CDR2 FYNNEI.

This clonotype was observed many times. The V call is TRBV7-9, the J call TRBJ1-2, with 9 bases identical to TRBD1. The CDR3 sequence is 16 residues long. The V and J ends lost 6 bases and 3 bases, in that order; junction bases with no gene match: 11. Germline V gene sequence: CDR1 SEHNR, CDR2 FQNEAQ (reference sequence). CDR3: CASSYPSGDRDYGYTF. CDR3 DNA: TGTGCCAGCAGTTACCCATCGGGGGACAGGGACTATGGCTACACCTTC.

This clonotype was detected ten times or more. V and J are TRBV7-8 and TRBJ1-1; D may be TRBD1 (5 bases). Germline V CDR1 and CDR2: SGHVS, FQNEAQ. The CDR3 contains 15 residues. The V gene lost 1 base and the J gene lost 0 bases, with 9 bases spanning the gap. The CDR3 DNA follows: TGTGCCAGCAGCTTAGAGGGACGGTTGAACACTGAAGCTTTCTTT. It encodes CASSLEGRLNTEAFF. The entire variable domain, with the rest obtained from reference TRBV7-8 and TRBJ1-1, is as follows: GAGVSQSPRYKVAKRGQDVALRCDPISGHVSLFWYQQALGQGPEFLTYFQNEAQLDKSGLPSDRFFAERPEGSVSTLKIQRTQQEDSAVYLCASSLEGRLNTEAFFGQGTRLTVV.

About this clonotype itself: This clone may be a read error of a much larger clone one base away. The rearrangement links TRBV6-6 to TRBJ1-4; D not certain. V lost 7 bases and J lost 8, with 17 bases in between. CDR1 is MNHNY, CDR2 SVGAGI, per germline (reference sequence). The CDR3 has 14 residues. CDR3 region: CASTCGQIGEKLFF. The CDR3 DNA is TGTGCCAGCACCTGTGGGCAGATTGGGGAAAAACTGTTTTTT.

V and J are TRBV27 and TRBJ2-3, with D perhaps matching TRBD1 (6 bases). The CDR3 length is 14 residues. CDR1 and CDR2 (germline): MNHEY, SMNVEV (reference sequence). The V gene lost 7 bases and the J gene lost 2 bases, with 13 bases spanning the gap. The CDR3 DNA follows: TGTGCCAGCACCTCATACAGGGTCACAGATACGCAGTATTTT. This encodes CASTSYRVTDTQYF.

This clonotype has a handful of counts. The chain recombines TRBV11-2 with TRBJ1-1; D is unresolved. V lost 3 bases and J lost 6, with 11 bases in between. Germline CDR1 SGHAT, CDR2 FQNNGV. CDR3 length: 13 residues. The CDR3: CASSFVTPAEAFF. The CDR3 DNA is TGTGCCAGCAGCTTTGTGACACCTGCTGAAGCTTTCTTT. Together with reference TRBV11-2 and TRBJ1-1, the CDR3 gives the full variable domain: EAGVAQSPRYKIIEKRQSVAFWCNPISGHATLYWYQQILGQGPKLLIQFQNNGVVDDSQLPKDRFSAERLKGVDSTLKIQPAKLEDSAVYLCASSFVTPAEAFFGQGTRLTVV.

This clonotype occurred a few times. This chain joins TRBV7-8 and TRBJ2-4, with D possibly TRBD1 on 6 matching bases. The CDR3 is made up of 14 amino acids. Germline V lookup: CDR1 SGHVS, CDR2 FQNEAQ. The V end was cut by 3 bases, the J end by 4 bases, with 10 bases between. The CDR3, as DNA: TGTGCCAGCAGCTTGTACGGACAGAAAAACATTCAGTACTTC. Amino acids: CASSLYGQKNIQYF.

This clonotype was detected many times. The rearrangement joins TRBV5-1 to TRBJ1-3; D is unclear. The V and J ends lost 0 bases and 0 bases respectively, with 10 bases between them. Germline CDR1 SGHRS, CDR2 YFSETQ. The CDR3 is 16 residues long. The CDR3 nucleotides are TGCGCCAGCAGCTTGGGGCAGTCCATCTCTGGAAACACCATATATTTT. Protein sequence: CASSLGQSISGNTIYF.

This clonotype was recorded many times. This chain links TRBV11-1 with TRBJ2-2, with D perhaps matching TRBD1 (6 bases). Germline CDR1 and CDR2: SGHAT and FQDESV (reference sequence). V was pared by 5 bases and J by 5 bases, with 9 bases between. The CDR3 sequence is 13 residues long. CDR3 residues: CASSTDSTGELFF. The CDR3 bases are TGTGCCAGCAGCACGGACAGTACCGGGGAGCTGTTTTTT.

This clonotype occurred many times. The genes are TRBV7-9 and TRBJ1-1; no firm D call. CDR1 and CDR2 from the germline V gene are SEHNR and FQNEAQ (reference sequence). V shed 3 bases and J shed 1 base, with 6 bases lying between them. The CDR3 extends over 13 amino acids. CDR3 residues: CASSFYRNTEAFF. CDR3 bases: TGTGCCAGCAGCTTTTATAGGAACACTGAAGCTTTCTTT.

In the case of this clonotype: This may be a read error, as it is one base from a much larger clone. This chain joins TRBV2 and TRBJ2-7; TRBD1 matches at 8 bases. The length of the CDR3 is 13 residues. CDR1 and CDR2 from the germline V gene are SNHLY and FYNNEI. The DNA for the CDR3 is TGTGCCAGCGGGACAGGAGTGTACTACGAGCAGAACTTC. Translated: CASGTGVYYEQNF. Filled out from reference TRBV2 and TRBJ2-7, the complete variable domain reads EPEVTQTPSHQVTQMGQEVILRCVPISNHLYFYWYRQILGQKVEFLVSFYNNEISEKSEIFDDQFSVERPDGSNFTLKIRSTKLEDSAMYFCASGTGVYYEQNFGPGTRLTVT.

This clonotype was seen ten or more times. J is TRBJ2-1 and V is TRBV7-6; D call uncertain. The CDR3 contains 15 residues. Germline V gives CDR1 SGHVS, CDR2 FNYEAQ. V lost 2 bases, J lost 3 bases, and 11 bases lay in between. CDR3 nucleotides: TGTGCCAGCAGCTTACGACACACCCTCTACAATGAGCAGTTCTTC. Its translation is CASSLRHTLYNEQFF.

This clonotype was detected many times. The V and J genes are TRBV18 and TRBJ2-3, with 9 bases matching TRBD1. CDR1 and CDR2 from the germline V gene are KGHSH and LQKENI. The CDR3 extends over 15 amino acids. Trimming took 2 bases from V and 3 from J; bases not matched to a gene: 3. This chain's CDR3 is CASSPTGTGTDTQYF. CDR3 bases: TGTGCCAGCTCACCAACCGGGACAGGGACAGATACGCAGTATTTT.

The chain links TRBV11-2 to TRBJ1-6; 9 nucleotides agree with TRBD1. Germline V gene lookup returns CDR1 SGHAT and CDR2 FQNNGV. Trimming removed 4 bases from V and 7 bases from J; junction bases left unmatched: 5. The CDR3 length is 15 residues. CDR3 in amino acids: CASSSLGTGNSPLHF. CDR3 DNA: TGTGCCAGCAGCTCTCTGGGGACAGGGAATTCACCCCTCCACTTT.

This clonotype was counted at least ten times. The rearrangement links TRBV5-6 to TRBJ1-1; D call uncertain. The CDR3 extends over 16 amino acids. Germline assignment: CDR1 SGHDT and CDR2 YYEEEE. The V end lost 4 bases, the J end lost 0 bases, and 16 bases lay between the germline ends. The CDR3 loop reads CASSMTPLSMNTEAFF. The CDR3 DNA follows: TGTGCCAGCAGCATGACACCTTTGTCCATGAACACTGAAGCTTTCTTT.

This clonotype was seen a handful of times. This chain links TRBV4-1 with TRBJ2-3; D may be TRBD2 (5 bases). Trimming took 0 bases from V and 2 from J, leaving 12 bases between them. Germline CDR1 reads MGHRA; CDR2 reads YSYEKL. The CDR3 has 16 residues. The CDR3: CASSQDRAEPTDTQYF. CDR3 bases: TGCGCCAGCAGCCAAGATCGAGCGGAACCCACAGATACGCAGTATTTT.

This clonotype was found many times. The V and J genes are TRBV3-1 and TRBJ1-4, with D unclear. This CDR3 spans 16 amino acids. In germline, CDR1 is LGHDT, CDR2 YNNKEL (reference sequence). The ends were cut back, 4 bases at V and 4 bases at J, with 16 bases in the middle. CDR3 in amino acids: CASSLLVAGGNEKLFF. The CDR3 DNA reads TGTGCCAGCAGCCTCCTAGTGGCGGGAGGTAATGAAAAACTGTTTTTT.